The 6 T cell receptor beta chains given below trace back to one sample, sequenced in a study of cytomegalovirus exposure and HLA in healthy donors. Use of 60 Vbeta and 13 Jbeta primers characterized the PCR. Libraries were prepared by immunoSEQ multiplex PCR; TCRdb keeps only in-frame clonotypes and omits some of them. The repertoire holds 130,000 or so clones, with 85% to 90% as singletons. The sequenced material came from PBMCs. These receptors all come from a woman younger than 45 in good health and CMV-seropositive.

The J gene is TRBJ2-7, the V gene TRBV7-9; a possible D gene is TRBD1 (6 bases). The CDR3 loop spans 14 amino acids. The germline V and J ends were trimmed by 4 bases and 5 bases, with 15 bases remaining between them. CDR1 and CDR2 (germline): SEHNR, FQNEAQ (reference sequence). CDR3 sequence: CASSSTGQGHEQYF. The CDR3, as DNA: TGTGCCAGCAGCTCTACAGGGCAGGGCCACGAGCAGTACTTC.

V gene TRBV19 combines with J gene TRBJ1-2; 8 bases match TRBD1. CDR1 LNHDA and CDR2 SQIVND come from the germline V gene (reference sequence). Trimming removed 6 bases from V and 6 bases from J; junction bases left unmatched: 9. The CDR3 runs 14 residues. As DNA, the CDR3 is TGTGCCAGTAGCCACCCCTCGACAGGGGATGGCTACACCTTC. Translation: CASSHPSTGDGYTF.

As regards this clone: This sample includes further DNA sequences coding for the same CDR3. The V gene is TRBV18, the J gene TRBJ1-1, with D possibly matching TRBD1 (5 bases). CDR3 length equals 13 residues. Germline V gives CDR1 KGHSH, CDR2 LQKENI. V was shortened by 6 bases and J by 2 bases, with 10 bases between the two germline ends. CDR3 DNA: TGTGCCAGCTCGCCCCAGGGTAACACTGAAGCTTTCTTT. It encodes CASSPQGNTEAFF.

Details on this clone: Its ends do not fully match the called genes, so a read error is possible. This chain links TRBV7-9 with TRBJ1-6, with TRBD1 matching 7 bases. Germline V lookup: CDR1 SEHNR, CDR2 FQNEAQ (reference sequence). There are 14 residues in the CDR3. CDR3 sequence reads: CSSTQRQGSSPLHF. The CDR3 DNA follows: TGTTCCAGCACCCAAAGACAGGGTAGCTCACCCCTCCACTTT.

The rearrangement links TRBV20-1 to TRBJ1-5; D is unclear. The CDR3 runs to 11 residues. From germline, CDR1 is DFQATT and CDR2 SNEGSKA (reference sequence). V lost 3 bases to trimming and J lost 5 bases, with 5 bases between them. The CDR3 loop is CSASGDQPQHF. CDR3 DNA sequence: TGCAGTGCTAGCGGGGATCAGCCCCAGCATTTT.

The CDR3 region has the DNA TGTGCCAGCAGTTTGGCGGCAGCCTCTAATGAAAAACTGTTTTTT. This codes for CASSLAAASNEKLFF. V and J are TRBV28 and TRBJ1-4; D gene ambiguous. This CDR3 contains 15 residues. Trimming stripped 3 bases from V and 3 bases from J, with 11 bases between. Germline CDR1 MDHEN, CDR2 SYDVKM.